This paragraph reports one T cell receptor (beta chain). The antigen is unknown. CDR3 size: 15 residues. The germline V gene encodes CDR1 LGHNA and CDR2 YSLEER. Trimming removed 3 bases from V and 0 bases from J, with 8 bases in between. The data belong to a study of T-cell memory formation after mild COVID-19. Background on the study: For the most part, TCR clusters were specific to one donor.

TCRdb re-derived calls from the 5' RACE reads in MiXCR, one entry per CDR3 protein. Among approximately 230,000 distinct CDR3 sequences listed, roughly 15% were seen once. General study findings and limits: Contracting clones localized mainly to CM and EM when CD4+ and mainly to EMRA when CD8+.

The chain uses TRBV4-3 and TRBJ2-2; D remains unclear. The source of this sequence is a man in his late teens or twenties who had mild COVID-19 (a few samples of this study predate the infection). Cell type and time point are not known. Material: PBMCs or a T cell subset sorted from them (not recorded which). The CDR3 region has the DNA TGCGCCAGCAGCCAGGGTGGGACGAACACCGGGGAGCTGTTTTTT. Translation: CASSQGGTNTGELFF.